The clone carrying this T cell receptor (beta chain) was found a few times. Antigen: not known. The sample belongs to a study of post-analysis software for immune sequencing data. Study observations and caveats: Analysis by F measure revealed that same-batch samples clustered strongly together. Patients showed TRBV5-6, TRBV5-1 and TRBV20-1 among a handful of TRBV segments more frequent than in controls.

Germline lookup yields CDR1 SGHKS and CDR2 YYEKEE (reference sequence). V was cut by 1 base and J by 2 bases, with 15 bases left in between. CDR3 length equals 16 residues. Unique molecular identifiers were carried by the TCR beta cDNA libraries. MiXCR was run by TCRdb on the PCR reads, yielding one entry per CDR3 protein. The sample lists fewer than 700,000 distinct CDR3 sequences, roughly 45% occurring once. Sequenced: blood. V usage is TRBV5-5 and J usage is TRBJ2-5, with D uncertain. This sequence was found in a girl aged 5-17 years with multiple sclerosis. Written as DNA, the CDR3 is TGTGCCAGCAGCTTGACGCCCACAGTGGGGCAAGAGACCCAGTACTTC. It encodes CASSLTPTVGQETQYF.